The 5 T cell receptor beta chains reported below all come from one sample, sequenced in a study of breast tumors, draining lymph nodes, adjacent tissues (dated by TCRdb to the mid-2010s). To prepare the library, multiplex PCR was applied. For sequencing, an Illumina HiSeq 2000 was employed. TCRdb passed the public sequencing reads through fastp at Q25 and MiXCR, retaining productive beta sequences. Merged by CDR3 protein, the rows form single entries marked with the most common genes and DNA. A total of more than 250,000 distinct CDR3 sequences appear in this sample, around 31% of them only once. The top ten constitute roughly 1.2% of the sample. The lymph node samples were taken from the axillary draining lymph nodes of breast cancer patients. The sequenced material came from axillary lymph node tissue. These receptors originate from a female donor with breast cancer. Some clones in this sample may be carry-over from other donors' samples.

Many counts were recorded for this clonotype. The rearrangement uses TRBV9 and TRBJ2-7; 10 bases are shared with TRBD2. Germline values: CDR1 SGDLS, CDR2 YYNGEE. Trimming cost V 3 bases and J 7 bases; bases outside gene matches: 4. The CDR3 runs to 13 residues. CDR3 in DNA: TGTGCCAGCAGCGCCCTAGCGGGAGAAGAGCAGTACTTC. Protein: CASSALAGEEQYF.

This clonotype was found many times. The V and J genes are TRBV9 and TRBJ2-6, with D perhaps matching TRBD1 (5 bases). The CDR3 covers 18 residues. The V gene lost 4 bases and the J gene lost 0 bases, with 17 bases spanning the gap. CDR1 SGDLS and CDR2 YYNGEE come from the germline V gene. The CDR3 sequence is CASSLKTDGHSGANVLTF. CDR3 sequence (DNA): TGTGCCAGCAGCCTAAAGACCGACGGACACTCTGGGGCCAACGTCCTGACTTTC.

This clonotype turned up a few times. The V and J genes are TRBV9 and TRBJ2-2, with D unclear. Germline lookup yields CDR1 SGDLS and CDR2 YYNGEE. V lost 3 bases, J lost 6 bases, and 18 bases lay in between. This CDR3 contains 16 residues. CDR3 coding DNA: TGTGCCAGCAGCGGAGCCGGGTCCCAAATCCCCGGGGAGCTGTTTTTT. Translating it yields CASSGAGSQIPGELFF.

A note on this clonotype: A much larger clone sits a single nucleotide away, making a read error possible. V is TRBV5-8 and J is TRBJ2-7; D may be TRBD1 (6 bases). CDR3 size: 14 residues. The V end lost 4 bases, the J end lost 7 bases, and 18 bases lay between the germline ends. CDR1 is SGHTS and CDR2 is YDEGEE in the germline V gene. CDR3 sequence: CASSPVGATVEQYF. CDR3 DNA sequence: TGTGCCAGCAGCCCCGTGGGGGCCACCGTGGAGCAGTACTTC.

This clonotype was recorded a few times. V and J are TRBV11-2 and TRBJ1-1, with 7 bases lining up with TRBD1. CDR3 length: 15 residues. Germline-derived CDR1 and CDR2 are SGHAT and FQNNGV. The V segment lost 5 bases and the J segment 0 bases; nucleotides outside the gene matches: 6. DNA of the CDR3: TGTGCCAGCAGCCCGCCCGGGACAGTGAACACTGAAGCTTTCTTT. Residues: CASSPPGTVNTEAFF. Together with reference TRBV11-2 and TRBJ1-1, the CDR3 gives the full variable domain: EAGVAQSPRYKIIEKRQSVAFWCNPISGHATLYWYQQILGQGPKLLIQFQNNGVVDDSQLPKDRFSAERLKGVDSTLKIQPAKLEDSAVYLCASSPPGTVNTEAFFGQGTRLTVV.